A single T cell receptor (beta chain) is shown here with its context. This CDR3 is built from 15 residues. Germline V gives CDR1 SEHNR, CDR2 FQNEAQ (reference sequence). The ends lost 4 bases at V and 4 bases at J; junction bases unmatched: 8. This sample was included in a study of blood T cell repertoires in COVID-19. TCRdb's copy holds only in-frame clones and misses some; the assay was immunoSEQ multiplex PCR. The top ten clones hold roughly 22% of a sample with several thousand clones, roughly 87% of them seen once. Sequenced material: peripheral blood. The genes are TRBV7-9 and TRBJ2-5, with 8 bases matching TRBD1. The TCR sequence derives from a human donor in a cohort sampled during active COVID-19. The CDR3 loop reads CASSSPDRGGETQYF. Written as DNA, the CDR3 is TGTGCCAGCAGCTCCCCCGACAGGGGAGGAGAGACCCAGTACTTC.